This entry features one T cell receptor (beta chain) sequence. The target of this receptor is not known. No qualities accompany the bases; no much larger clone lies one base away. The germline V gene (reference sequence) yields LGHDT for CDR1 and YNNKEL for CDR2. The CDR3 goes from the cysteine to the phenylalanine over 19 residues. The CDR3 DNA has 57 bases and is translated from base 1. Compared with germline, V lacks 1 base and J lacks 6 bases; bases without a gene match: 10. This record comes from a study of blood T cell repertoires in COVID-19 (dated by TCRdb to about 2020). Regarding the study in general: Collaborator samples came from the United States, Italy and Spain and covered acute and convalescent phases of COVID-19. The material from the prospective study consisted of cDNA or gDNA derived from T cells, B-cell-depleted T cells, or PBMCs. The dataset comprised deeply sampled blood TCRbeta repertoires from subjects exposed to, actively infected with, or recovered from COVID-19. The repertoires were made available in a free public database intended to serve as a resource for research on the immune response to SARS-CoV-2. Samples came from the ongoing ImmuneRACE study (first 160 participants) plus 1,254 subjects from 6 global collaborators. Sample metadata almost always included a de-identified subject ID, COVID-19 status, age in years and sex. Where HLA class I and class II types were available, the types were taken from metadata supplied by the sample provider, not from assay-based typing. What the authors observed across the whole study: How much clinical and demographic metadata was included differed by source and by participant, and the metadata was provided uncurated.

One collaborating source in Seattle enrolled patients while the patients were actively infected and followed the patients over time throughout the course of disease. Whole blood was collected in K2EDTA tubes by collaborating institutions according to the institutions' own protocols. For TCRbeta analysis, collaborators shipped samples as frozen whole blood, isolated PBMCs, or DNA extracted from either of those sample types. TCRbeta CDR3 regions were amplified from genomic DNA by means of the immunoSEQ Assay, a bias-controlled multiplex PCR. In the source study's methods: The number of nucleated cells in each sample was estimated by amplification of reference gene primers within the assay. To quantify the absolute abundance of each unique TCRbeta CDR3 rearrangement, sequence reads were collapsed and filtered. For each sample, productive Simpson clonality was calculated as the square root of Simpson's diversity index across productive rearrangements. The clones in this table, taken by TCRdb from immuneACCESS, are in-frame only. Not every clone is retained; where verified, under half of the shortfall comes from an unresolved V gene, and the cause of the rest is unknown. V, J and clone size were drawn from that table, and D and trimming were deduced from the DNA. This sample is represented by over 200,000 clones; approximately 90% of them were singletons. Jointly, the top ten make up about 2.5% of the sample.

The sequencing sample was made of peripheral blood. This clonotype was sampled from a man younger than 40 with COVID-19, enrolled during active disease. Recombination joined TRBV3-1 (or the pseudogene TRBV3-2) with TRBJ2-1, and 15 junctional nucleotides match TRBD2. The CDR3 corresponds to CASSQVTGTSGGRRNEQFF. The nucleotides are TGTGCCAGCAGCCAAGTTACCGGGACTAGCGGGGGGAGGCGCAATGAGCAGTTCTTC.